Shown below are 8 T cell receptor beta chains from a single sample sequenced in a study of shared clonotypes between healthy human individuals. The assay was immunoSEQ multiplex PCR, and TCRdb's table has in-frame clones only and misses some. The table shows hundreds of thousands of clones, with around 77% occurring only once. The sample comprised PBMCs. These receptors were collected from a woman between 40 and 55 years old in good health. Some clones in this sample may be carry-over from other donors' samples.

With regard to this clone: This likely stems from a read error, as it lies one base from a far larger clone. This sample also contains other DNA sequences that code for the same CDR3. The chain has TRBV6-1 and TRBJ2-2, with 8 nucleotides matching TRBD1. Looked up from germline, CDR1 is MNHNS and CDR2 is SASEGT. The J segment lost 3 bases and the V segment lost 10 bases, leaving 7 bases of the junction unmatched. This CDR3 spans 14 amino acids. CDR3 amino acids: CATIRDRYTGELFF. The CDR3 coding sequence is TGTGCCACCATCCGGGACAGGTACACCGGGGAGCTGTTTTTT.

This sequence joins TRBV7-2 and TRBJ2-3; D unresolved. The V and J ends lost 1 base and 6 bases respectively, with 8 bases between them. This CDR3 has 13 amino acids. Germline V gene lookup returns CDR1 SGHTA and CDR2 FQGNSA. CDR3 residues: CASSLDATDTQYF. The DNA for the CDR3 is TGTGCCAGCAGCTTAGATGCTACGGATACGCAGTATTTT.

The J gene is TRBJ2-1, the V gene TRBV5-4; D is unclear. Trimming removed 5 bases at V and 6 bases at J, with 6 bases between. The germline V gene has CDR1 SGHNT and CDR2 YYREEE (reference sequence). The CDR3 covers 11 residues. The CDR3 sequence is CASRRTNEQFF. The DNA for the CDR3 is TGTGCCAGCAGGAGGACCAATGAGCAGTTCTTC.

In this sample, this clone turned up a few times. The gene calls are TRBV27 and TRBJ2-5, with 8 bases aligning to TRBD1. This CDR3 contains 15 residues. J gave up 5 bases and V 2 bases, and 7 bases lay outside the gene matches. CDR1 is MNHEY, CDR2 SMNVEV, per germline (reference sequence). In DNA form, the CDR3 reads TGTGCCAGCAGTTTAAGCAGGGGGCGTCGGGAGACCCAGTACTTC. This gives the protein CASSLSRGRRETQYF.

The rearrangement links TRBV19 to TRBJ2-7; 7 nucleotides align to TRBD1. The CDR3 loop spans 15 amino acids. CDR1 and CDR2 from the germline V gene are LNHDA and SQIVND (reference sequence). Germline trimming cut 4 bases from V and 6 bases from J; bases unmatched to any gene: 12. The CDR3 coding sequence is TGTGCCAGTAGTACCGAGACAGGGTATCCCTCCGAGCAGTACTTC. Protein product: CASSTETGYPSEQYF.

As to this clone: It is likely a read error: a sequence one base away is far more abundant. V and J are TRBV6-1 and TRBJ2-7, with 10 bases lining up with TRBD2. The CDR3 is 16 amino acids. CDR1 MNHNS and CDR2 SASEGT come from the germline V gene. V was pared by 4 bases and J by 8 bases, with 14 bases of the junction left unmatched. CDR3 in DNA: TGTGCCAGCAGTGGTGTAGAGGCTAGCGGGAGTATTAAGCAGTACTTC. Translated, it gives CASSGVEASGSIKQYF.

This clone was counted between two and nine times. Other DNA sequences in the sample encode the same CDR3. CDR3 nucleotides: TGTGCCTGGAGTACAGGGACCGGTACTGAAGCTTTCTTT. The encoded protein is CAWSTGTGTEAFF. This chain links TRBV30 with TRBJ1-1; D possibly corresponds to TRBD1 (6 bases). The ends were cut back, 2 bases at V and 5 bases at J, with 12 bases in the middle. CDR1 GTSNPN and CDR2 SVGIG come from the germline V gene (reference sequence). The CDR3 runs 13 residues.

The chain carries TRBV4-1 and TRBJ2-1, with 15 bases aligning to TRBD2. This CDR3 contains 17 residues. Losses at the gene ends were 4 bases for V and 10 bases for J; bases not matched to a gene: 11. The germline gives CDR1 MGHRA, CDR2 YSYEKL. This chain's CDR3 is CASSRAFGGTSGGEQFF. DNA of the CDR3: TGCGCCAGCAGCCGAGCTTTTGGCGGGACTAGCGGGGGGGAGCAGTTCTTC.